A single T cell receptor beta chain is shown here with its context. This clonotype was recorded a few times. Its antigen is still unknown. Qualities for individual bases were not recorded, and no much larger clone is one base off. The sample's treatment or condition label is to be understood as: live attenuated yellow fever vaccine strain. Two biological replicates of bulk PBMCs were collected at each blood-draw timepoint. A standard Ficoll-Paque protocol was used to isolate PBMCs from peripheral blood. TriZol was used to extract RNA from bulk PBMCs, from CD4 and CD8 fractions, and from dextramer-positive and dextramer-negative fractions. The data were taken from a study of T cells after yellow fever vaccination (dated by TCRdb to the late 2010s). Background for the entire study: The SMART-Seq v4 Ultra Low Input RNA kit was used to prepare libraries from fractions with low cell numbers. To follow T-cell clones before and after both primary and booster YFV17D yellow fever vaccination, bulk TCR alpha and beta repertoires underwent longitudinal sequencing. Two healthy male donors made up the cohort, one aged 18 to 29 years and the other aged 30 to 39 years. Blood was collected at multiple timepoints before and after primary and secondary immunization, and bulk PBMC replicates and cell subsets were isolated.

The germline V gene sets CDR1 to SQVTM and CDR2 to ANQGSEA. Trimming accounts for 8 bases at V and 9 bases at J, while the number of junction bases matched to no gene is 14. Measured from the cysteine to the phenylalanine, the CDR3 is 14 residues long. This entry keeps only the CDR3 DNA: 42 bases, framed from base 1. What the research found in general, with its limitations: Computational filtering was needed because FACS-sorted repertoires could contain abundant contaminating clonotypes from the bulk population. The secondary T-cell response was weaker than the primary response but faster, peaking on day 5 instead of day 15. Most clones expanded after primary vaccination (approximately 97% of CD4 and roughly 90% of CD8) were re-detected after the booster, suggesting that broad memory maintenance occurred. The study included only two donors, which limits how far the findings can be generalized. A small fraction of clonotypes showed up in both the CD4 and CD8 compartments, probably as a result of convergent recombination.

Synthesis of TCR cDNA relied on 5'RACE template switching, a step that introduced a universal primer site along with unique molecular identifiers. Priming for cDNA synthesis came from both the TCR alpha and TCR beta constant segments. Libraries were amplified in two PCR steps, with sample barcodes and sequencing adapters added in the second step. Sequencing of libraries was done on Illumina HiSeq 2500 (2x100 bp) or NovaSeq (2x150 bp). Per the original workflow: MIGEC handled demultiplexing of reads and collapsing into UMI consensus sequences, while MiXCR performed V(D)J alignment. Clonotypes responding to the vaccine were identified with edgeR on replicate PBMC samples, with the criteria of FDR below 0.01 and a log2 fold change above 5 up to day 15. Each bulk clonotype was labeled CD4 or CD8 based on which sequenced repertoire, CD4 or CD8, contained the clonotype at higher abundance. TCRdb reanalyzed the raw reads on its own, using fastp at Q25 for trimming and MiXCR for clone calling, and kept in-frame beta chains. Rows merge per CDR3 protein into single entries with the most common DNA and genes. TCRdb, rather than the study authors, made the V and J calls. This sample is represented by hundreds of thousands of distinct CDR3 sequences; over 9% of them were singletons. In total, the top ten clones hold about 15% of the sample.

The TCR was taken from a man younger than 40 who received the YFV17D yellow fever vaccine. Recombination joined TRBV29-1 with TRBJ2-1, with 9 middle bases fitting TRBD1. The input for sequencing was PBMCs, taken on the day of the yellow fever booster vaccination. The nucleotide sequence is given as TGCAGCTCCCCAGGGGACAGGGTTGACGGTGAGCAGTTCTTC. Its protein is CSSPGDRVDGEQFF.